The present TCR beta chain was sequenced within a study of cytotoxic CD8 clonotypes in ibrutinib-treated CLL. Study-level background: Of the patients, some eleven were relapsed/refractory, about 15 treatment-naive and 17 IGHV unmutated.

PBMCs were cryopreserved, and 1.5 to 2.5 micrograms of genomic DNA from them went into TCR beta libraries. As for this clone: What it binds is unknown.

Whole-study results and caveats: Clonotypes that were public were uncommon, and they contracted or stayed stable on treatment.

Produced via immunoSEQ multiplex PCR; TCRdb's table is partial and in-frame only. Of 15,000 to 20,000 clones listed, around 80% were seen once; the top ten hold 15% to 20%. The sequence came from a human donor with chronic lymphocytic leukemia. The specimen comprised PBMCs, sampled before ibrutinib treatment.

Written as DNA, the CDR3 is TGTGCCAGCAGCCCGGGACAGGAAGCTTTCTTT. Its translation: CASSPGQEAFF. The V and J genes are TRBV7-9 and TRBJ1-1, with 7 nucleotides matching TRBD1. V shed 5 bases and J 8 bases; nucleotides not matched to a gene: 2. The length of the CDR3 is 11 residues. Germline V lookup: CDR1 SEHNR, CDR2 FQNEAQ (reference sequence).